The source of this T cell receptor (beta chain) is a study of OX40 agonist ivuxolimab in advanced cancers. Unmatched junction bases numbered 3, after V lost 0 bases and J lost 5 bases. Looked up from germline, CDR1 is MNHNY and CDR2 is SVGAGI (reference sequence). CDR3 size: 14 residues. On cycle 4 day 1 and cycle 7 day 1, as well as at baseline, blood was sampled. The table came from immunoSEQ multiplex PCR; TCRdb's copy has only in-frame clones and leaves some out. The profile shows 70,000 to 90,000 clones, just under 85% of them singletons. Sequenced here: CD4+ or CD8+ T cells sorted from blood, sampled in a trial of the OX40 agonist ivuxolimab. The TCR was taken from an adult with an advanced solid tumor such as melanoma, head and neck, liver or kidney cancer. The rearrangement uses TRBV6-6 and TRBJ1-2; 7 bases agree with TRBD1. This CDR3 reads CASSYSVQGYGYTF. The CDR3 bases are TGTGCCAGCAGTTACTCGGTACAGGGGTATGGCTACACCTTC.